This T cell receptor beta chain originates from a study of human T cells and chemical hapten exposure. Study outcomes and limitations: DPC sensitization left the count of TCRs above 1 in 1000 unchanged.

This sample's time point: healthy volunteer bleed at 6 weeks. Total RNA came from unfractionated whole blood. This clonotype has at least ten counts. What it binds is unknown. The junction had 2 bases not matched to a gene; V was cut back by 3 bases and J by 0 bases. The germline V gene has CDR1 SGHRS and CDR2 YFSETQ. CDR3 size: 18 residues. As processed by the authors: Samples contained a median of around 89,000 TCRs, with a range of about 23,224 to 690,600. A single record per CDR3 protein comes from TCRdb applying MiXCR to the RACE reads. These V and J calls rely on TCRdb rather than the paper's analysis. Of tens of thousands of distinct CDR3 sequences in the sample, roughly 5% are singletons; the top ten hold 9.5% to 15%.

The chain recombines TRBV5-1 with TRBJ2-6, with 14 bases identical to TRBD2. The specimen sequenced was whole blood. The TCR comes from a human donor in good health. Some clones in this sample may be carry-over from other donors' samples. DNA for the CDR3: TGCGCCAGCAGCTCGGGACTAGCGGGGGTCTCTGGGGCCAACGTCCTGACTTTC. It yields the protein CASSSGLAGVSGANVLTF.